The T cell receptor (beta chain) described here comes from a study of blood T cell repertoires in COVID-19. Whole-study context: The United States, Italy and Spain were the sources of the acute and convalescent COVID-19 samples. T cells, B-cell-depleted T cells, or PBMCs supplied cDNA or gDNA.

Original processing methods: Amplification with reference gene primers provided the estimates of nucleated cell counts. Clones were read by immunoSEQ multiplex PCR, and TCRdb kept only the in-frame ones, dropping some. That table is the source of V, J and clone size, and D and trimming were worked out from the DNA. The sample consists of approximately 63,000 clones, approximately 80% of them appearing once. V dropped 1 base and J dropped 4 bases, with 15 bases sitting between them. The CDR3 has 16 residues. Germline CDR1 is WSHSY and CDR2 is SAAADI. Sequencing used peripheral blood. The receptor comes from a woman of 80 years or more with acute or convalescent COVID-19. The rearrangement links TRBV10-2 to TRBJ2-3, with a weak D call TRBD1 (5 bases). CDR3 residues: CASSELQAAISDTQYF. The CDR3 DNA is TGCGCCAGCAGTGAGTTACAGGCGGCCATATCAGATACGCAGTATTTT.